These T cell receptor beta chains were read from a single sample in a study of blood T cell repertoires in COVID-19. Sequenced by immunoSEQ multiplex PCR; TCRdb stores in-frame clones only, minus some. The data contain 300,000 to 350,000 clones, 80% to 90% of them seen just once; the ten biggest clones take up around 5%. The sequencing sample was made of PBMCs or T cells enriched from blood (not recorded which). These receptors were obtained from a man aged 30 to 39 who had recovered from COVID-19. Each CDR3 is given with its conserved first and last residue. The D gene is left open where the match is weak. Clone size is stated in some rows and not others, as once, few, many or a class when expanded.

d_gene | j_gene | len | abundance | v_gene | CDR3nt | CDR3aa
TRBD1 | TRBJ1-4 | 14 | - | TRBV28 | TGTGCCAGCAGTCCGGACAGGGGGCATGAAAAACTGTTTTTT | CASSPDRGHEKLFF
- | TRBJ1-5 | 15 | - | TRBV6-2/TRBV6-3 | TGTGCCAGCAGTTACTCGGGCTGGCCAAATCAGCCCCAGCATTTT | CASSYSGWPNQPQHF
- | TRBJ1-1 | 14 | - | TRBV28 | TGTGCCAGCAGTTTCGACACAGGGACCACTGAAGCTTTCTTT | CASSFDTGTTEAFF
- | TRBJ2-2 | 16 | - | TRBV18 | TGTGCCAGCTCACCAAGAGGGGACACCTACACCGGGGAGCTGTTTTTT | CASSPRGDTYTGELFF
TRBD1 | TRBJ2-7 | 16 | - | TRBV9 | TGTGCCAGCAGCGTAAGGCAGGGGGCCCCCTCCTACGAGCAGTACTTC | CASSVRQGAPSYEQYF
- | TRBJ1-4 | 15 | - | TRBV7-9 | TGTGCCAGCAGCTTACCAGGGGTCTATAATGAAAAACTGTTTTTT | CASSLPGVYNEKLFF
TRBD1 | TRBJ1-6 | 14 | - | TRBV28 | TGTGCCAGCAGACCACCGGACAGGAACTCACCCCTCCACTTT | CASRPPDRNSPLHF
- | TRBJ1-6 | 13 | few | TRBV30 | TGTGCCTGGAGAAACAACTCAGGTTCACCCCTCCACTTT | CAWRNNSGSPLHF
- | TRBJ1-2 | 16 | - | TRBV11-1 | TGTGCCAGCAGCATAACGACGGGTTTCTATCGAGTGGGCTACACCTTC | CASSITTGFYRVGYTF
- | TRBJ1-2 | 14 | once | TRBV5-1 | TGCGCCAGCAGCCCCGAGGGGACAAGCTATGGCTACACCTTC | CASSPEGTSYGYTF
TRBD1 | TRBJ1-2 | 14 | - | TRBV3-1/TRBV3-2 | TGTGCCAGCAGCTTCCGGACAGGGACGAGTGGCTACACCTTC | CASSFRTGTSGYTF
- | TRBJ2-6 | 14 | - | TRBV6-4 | TGTGCCAGCAGTCCAGGGTCTGGGGCCAACGTCCTGACTTTC | CASSPGSGANVLTF
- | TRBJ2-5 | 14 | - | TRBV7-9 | TGTGCCAGCAGCCCAGGGACATTACAAGAGACCCAGTACTTC | CASSPGTLQETQYF
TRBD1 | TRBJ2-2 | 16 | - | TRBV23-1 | TGCGCCAGCAGAACTGTCGGACAGGGCTACACCGGGGAGCTGTTTTTT | CASRTVGQGYTGELFF
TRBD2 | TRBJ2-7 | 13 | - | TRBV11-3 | TGTGCCAGCAGCTCAACTAGCGGGGGGCGGCAGCACTTC | CASSSTSGGRQHF
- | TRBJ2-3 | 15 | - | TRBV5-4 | TGTGCCAGCAGCTTCGGGCAGGGAAGAGCAGATACGCAGTATTTT | CASSFGQGRADTQYF
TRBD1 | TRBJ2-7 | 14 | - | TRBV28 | TGTGCCAGCAGTTTTTCGGGACAGATCTACGAGCAGTACTTC | CASSFSGQIYEQYF
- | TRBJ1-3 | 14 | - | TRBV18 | TGTGCCAGCTCACCGACAAATACTGGAAACACCATATATTTT | CASSPTNTGNTIYF
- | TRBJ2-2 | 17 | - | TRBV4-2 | TGTGCCAGCAGCCAAGATTCAGGGGGGATTCAAACCGGGGAGCTGTTTTTT | CASSQDSGGIQTGELFF
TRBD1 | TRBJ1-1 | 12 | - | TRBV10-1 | TGCGCCAGCAGTAATGGGGACAGGGGAGCTTTCTTT | CASSNGDRGAFF
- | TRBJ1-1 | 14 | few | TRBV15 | TGTGCCACCAGCAGCATTCCGAGGAACACTGAAGCTTTCTTT | CATSSIPRNTEAFF
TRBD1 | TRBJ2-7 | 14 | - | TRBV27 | TGTGCCAGCAGTTCATGGACAGGAATTTACGAGCAGTACTTC | CASSSWTGIYEQYF
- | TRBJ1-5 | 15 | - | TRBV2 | TGTGCCAGCAGTGAACTAGGGGTCTCGGGTCAGCCCCAGCATTTT | CASSELGVSGQPQHF
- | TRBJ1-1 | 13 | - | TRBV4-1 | TGCGCCAGCAGCCACGCCTCAGGGACTGAAGCTTTCTTT | CASSHASGTEAFF
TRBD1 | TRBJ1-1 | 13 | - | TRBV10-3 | TGTGCCATCACGACAGGGGATAGCACTGAAGCTTTCTTT | CAITTGDSTEAFF
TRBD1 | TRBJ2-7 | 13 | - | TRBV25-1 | TGTGCCAGCGCCGACAGGGGAAATCCCGAGCAGTACTTC | CASADRGNPEQYF
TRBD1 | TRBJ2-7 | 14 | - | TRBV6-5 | TGTGCCAGCTCCGTGACAGGGGGCATGGGCGAGCAGTACTTC | CASSVTGGMGEQYF
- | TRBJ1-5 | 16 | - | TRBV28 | TGTGCCAGCAGTTTAGGTGCGACGGGGATCAATCAGCCCCAGCATTTT | CASSLGATGINQPQHF
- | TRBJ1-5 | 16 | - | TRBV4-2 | TGTGCCAGCAGCCAAGATCGGGGGAATAGCAATCAGCCCCAGCATTTT | CASSQDRGNSNQPQHF
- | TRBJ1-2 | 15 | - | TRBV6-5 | TGTGCCAGCAGTTACTTCGGACGGGGGGACTATGGCTACACCTTC | CASSYFGRGDYGYTF
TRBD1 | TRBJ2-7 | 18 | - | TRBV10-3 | TGTGCCATCAGTGCCCTTCCGGGACAGGGAGGTAGTGCCCACGAGCAGTACTTC | CAISALPGQGGSAHEQYF
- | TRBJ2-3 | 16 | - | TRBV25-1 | TGTGCCAGCAGTGAAGTGCGGGGGCCTAGCACAGATACGCAGTATTTT | CASSEVRGPSTDTQYF
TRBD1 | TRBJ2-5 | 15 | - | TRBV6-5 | TGTGCCAGCTCCATCCGCGACAGGGGCCGGGAGACCCAGTACTTC | CASSIRDRGRETQYF
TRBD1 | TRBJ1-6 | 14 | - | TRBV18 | TGTGCCAGCTCGGCCGACAGGGGGAATTCACCCCTCCACTTT | CASSADRGNSPLHF
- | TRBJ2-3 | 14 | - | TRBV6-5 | TGTGCCAGCAGTAGCAGGGGCAGCACAGATACGCAGTATTTT | CASSSRGSTDTQYF
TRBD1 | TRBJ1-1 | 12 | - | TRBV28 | TGTGCCCTGGGGGACAGGAGGAGTGAAGCTTTCTTT | CALGDRRSEAFF
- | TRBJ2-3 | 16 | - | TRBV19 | TGTGCCAGTAGTGCCGAATTTTCGCAGGGCACAGATACGCAGTATTTT | CASSAEFSQGTDTQYF
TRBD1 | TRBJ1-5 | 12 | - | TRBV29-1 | TGCAGCGTTGGGACAGGAGTGGGGCCCCAGCATTTT | CSVGTGVGPQHF
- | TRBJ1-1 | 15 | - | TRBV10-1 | TGCGCCAGCAGTGAGAGGCCGGGTTTGAACACTGAAGCTTTCTTT | CASSERPGLNTEAFF
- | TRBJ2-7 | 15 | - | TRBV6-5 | TGTGCCAGCAGTTATTTCCAGGGCGTACGCTACGAGCAGTACTTC | CASSYFQGVRYEQYF
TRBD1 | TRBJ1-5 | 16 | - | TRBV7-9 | TGTGCCAGCAGCTTAGCGTGGGACAGGGATAATCAGCCCCAGCATTTT | CASSLAWDRDNQPQHF
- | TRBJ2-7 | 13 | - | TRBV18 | TGTGCCAGCTCATCAACGCCTAGCTACGAGCAGTACTTC | CASSSTPSYEQYF
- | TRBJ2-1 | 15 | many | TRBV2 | TGTGCCAGCAGTGGGGGGACTCTCTCCTACAATGAGCAGTTCTTC | CASSGGTLSYNEQFF
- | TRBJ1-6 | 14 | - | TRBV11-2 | TGTGCCAGCAGCTTAGAGGCAGGGGATTCACCCCTCCACTTT | CASSLEAGDSPLHF
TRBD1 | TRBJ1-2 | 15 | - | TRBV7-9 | TGTGCCAGCAGCTTAGGACAGGGTAATGGGAATGGCTACACCTTC | CASSLGQGNGNGYTF
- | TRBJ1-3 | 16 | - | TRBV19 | TGTGCCAGTAGTATCGGACAGACTGCCTCTGGAAACACCATATATTTT | CASSIGQTASGNTIYF
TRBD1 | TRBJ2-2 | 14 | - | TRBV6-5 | TGTGCCAGCAGCGCACAGGGGCTCCCCGGGGAGCTGTTTTTT | CASSAQGLPGELFF
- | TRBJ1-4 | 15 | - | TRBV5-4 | TGTGCCAGCGGCGACGGGGGACGCACAGGAGAAAAACTGTTTTTT | CASGDGGRTGEKLFF
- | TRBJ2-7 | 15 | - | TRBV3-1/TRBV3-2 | TGTGCCAGCAGCCAAGCAGCGCCCTCAACCTACGAGCAGTACTTC | CASSQAAPSTYEQYF